This T cell receptor (beta chain) was identified during a study of blood T cell repertoires in COVID-19. Methods used by the authors: Reference gene primer amplification in the assay estimated nucleated cell counts. Using immunoSEQ multiplex PCR, the repertoire was profiled, and TCRdb retains in-frame clones only, with some absent. The V and J calls and clone size come from that table; D and trimming were worked out from the DNA. In the table there are about 300,000 clones, 65% to 90% of which are singletons. There are 15 residues in the CDR3. The ends were cut back, 5 bases at V and 0 bases at J, with 13 bases in the middle. CDR1 and CDR2 (germline): SGHNT, YENEEA. Concerning this clone itself: Other DNA sequences in this specimen translate into the identical CDR3.

This receptor was obtained from a woman aged 18 to 35 who had recovered from COVID-19. The sequenced material came from PBMCs or T cells enriched from blood (not recorded which). The chain couples TRBV11-3 to TRBJ1-1; D is possibly TRBD1 (5 bases). The CDR3 loop reads CASSPGGGLNTEAFF. The DNA for the CDR3 is TGTGCCAGCAGCCCGGGGGGTGGGCTGAACACTGAAGCTTTCTTT.